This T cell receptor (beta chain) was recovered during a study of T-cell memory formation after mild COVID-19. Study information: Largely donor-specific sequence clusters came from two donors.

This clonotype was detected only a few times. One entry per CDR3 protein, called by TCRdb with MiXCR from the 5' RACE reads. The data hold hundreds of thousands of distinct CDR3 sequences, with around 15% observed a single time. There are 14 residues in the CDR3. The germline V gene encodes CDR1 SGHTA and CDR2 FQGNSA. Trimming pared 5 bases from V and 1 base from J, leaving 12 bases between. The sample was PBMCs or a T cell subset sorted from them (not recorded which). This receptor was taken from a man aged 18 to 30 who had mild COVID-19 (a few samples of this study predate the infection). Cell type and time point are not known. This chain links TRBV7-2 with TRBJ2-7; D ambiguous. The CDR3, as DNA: TGTGCCAGCAGCCCCCACCCGTTTTCCTACGAGCAGTACTTC. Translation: CASSPHPFSYEQYF.